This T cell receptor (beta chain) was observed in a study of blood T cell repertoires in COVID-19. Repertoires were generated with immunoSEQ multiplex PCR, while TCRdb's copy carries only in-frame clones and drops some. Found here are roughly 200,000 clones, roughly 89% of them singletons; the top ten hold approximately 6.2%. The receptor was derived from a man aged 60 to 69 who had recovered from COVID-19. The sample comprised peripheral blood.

CDR3 DNA sequence: TGTGCCAGCAGGTACAGCTACTATGGCTACACCTTC. It is translated as CASRYSYYGYTF. This chain links TRBV6-5 with TRBJ1-2; D uncertain. Germline CDR1 MNHEY, CDR2 SVGAGI. Trimming took off 6 bases at V and 3 bases at J, with 8 bases between the two ends. The CDR3 is 12 residues long.